This is a list of T cell receptor beta chains from one sample in a study of response to subunit inactivated influenza vaccine. TCRdb recomputed calls from the RT-PCR reads with MiXCR, one row per CDR3 protein. The sample carries 710,000 or so distinct CDR3 sequences, about 15% recorded once. The input for sequencing was PBMCs from blood, taken 11 to 12 days after vaccination. The source of these receptors is a man between 50 and 59 years old who received an inactivated influenza vaccine. CDR3s include the opening cysteine and the closing phenylalanine or tryptophan. A D gene is named only where the DNA matches it firmly. Only some rows state a clone size, as once, few, many or a class for expanded clones.

J: TRBJ1-1
length: 13
size: few
V: TRBV20-1
D: -
DNA: TGCAGTGCGAAAATCTGGAGAAACACTGAAGCTTTCTTT
CDR3: CSAKIWRNTEAFF

J: TRBJ2-7
length: 12
size: -
V: TRBV2
D: -
DNA: TGTGCCAGCGCTTATGGTGGCTGGGAGCAGTACTTC
CDR3: CASAYGGWEQYF

J: TRBJ2-5
length: 16
size: -
V: TRBV12-3/TRBV12-4
D: TRBD2
DNA: TGTGCCAGCAGTTTAGCGCCTAGCGGGGGCGTAGAGACCCAGTACTTC
CDR3: CASSLAPSGGVETQYF

J: TRBJ2-1
length: 13
size: few
V: TRBV12-3/TRBV12-4
D: -
DNA: TGTGCCAGCACCCCCGAGACTTACAATGAGCAGTTCTTC
CDR3: CASTPETYNEQFF

J: TRBJ2-7
length: 14
size: few
V: TRBV7-8
D: -
DNA: TGTGCCAGCAGAGAGCGGGCAAGCTCCTACGAGCAGTACTTC
CDR3: CASRERASSYEQYF

J: TRBJ2-1
length: 14
size: few
V: TRBV3-1
D: -
DNA: TGTGCCAGCAGCCAAGACGGGAGAAGGAATGAGCAGTTCTTC
CDR3: CASSQDGRRNEQFF

J: TRBJ2-3
length: 15
size: -
V: TRBV20-1
D: TRBD2
DNA: TGCAGTGCTAGATCGGGACTAGCGGGGGGGCGTACGCAGTATTTT
CDR3: CSARSGLAGGRTQYF

J: TRBJ2-1
length: 15
size: few
V: TRBV4-1
D: -
DNA: TGCGCCAGCAGCCGCCCTCCGGCAGAGGGCAATGAGCAGTTCTTC
CDR3: CASSRPPAEGNEQFF

J: TRBJ2-1
length: 15
size: few
V: TRBV30
D: TRBD1
DNA: TGTGCCTGGAGTGTAGGACAGGGAGGTTGGAATGAGCAGTTCTTC
CDR3: CAWSVGQGGWNEQFF

J: TRBJ2-5
length: 13
size: many
V: TRBV28
D: -
DNA: TGTGCCAGCAGTCAAGGACGTCCCAAGAACCAGTACTTC
CDR3: CASSQGRPKNQYF

J: TRBJ2-1
length: 18
size: -
V: TRBV6-2/TRBV6-3
D: TRBD2
DNA: TGTGCCAGCAGTTACTACGCTAGCGGGAGCTCCATCGCCAATGAGCAGTTCTTC
CDR3: CASSYYASGSSIANEQFF

J: TRBJ1-5
length: 17
size: -
V: TRBV4-3
D: -
DNA: TGCGCCAGCAGCCAAGATTTTGGGGGCTGGGGCAATCAGCCCCAGCATTTT
CDR3: CASSQDFGGWGNQPQHF

J: TRBJ2-3
length: 14
size: few
V: TRBV10-3
D: -
DNA: TGTGCCATCAGTGTATCGAGCGATGTAAATACGCAGTATTTT
CDR3: CAISVSSDVNTQYF

J: TRBJ2-7
length: 13
size: -
V: TRBV30
D: -
DNA: TGTGCCTGGAGTGTACTTATAGGGGGCGAGCAGTACTTC
CDR3: CAWSVLIGGEQYF

J: TRBJ2-5
length: 14
size: few
V: TRBV5-1
D: TRBD1
DNA: TGCGCCAGCAGCTTCACGGGGACAGGGAAGACCCAGTACTTC
CDR3: CASSFTGTGKTQYF

J: TRBJ2-5
length: 15
size: -
V: TRBV5-1
D: TRBD2
DNA: TGCGCCAGCAGCTTGACTAGCGGGGGGTTGGAGACCCAGTACTTC
CDR3: CASSLTSGGLETQYF

J: TRBJ2-3
length: 16
size: -
V: TRBV7-2
D: -
DNA: TGTGCCAGCAGCTTAGGTCAGTCTACGAGGACAGATACGCAGTATTTT
CDR3: CASSLGQSTRTDTQYF

J: TRBJ2-2
length: 14
size: -
V: TRBV12-3/TRBV12-4
D: -
DNA: TGTGCCAGCAGTTTCAATAGCGTCGCCGGGGAGCTGTTTTTT
CDR3: CASSFNSVAGELFF

J: TRBJ2-7
length: 15
size: -
V: TRBV21-1
D: -
DNA: TGTGCCAGCAGCAAAGCCCGGGACAGGCCAGGCGAGCAGTACTTC
CDR3: CASSKARDRPGEQYF

J: TRBJ2-3
length: 16
size: -
V: TRBV3-1
D: -
DNA: TGTGCCAGCAGCCACCGCGGGACCTCATCCGCAGATACGCAGTATTTT
CDR3: CASSHRGTSSADTQYF

J: TRBJ2-1
length: 15
size: few
V: TRBV5-1
D: -
DNA: TGCGCCAGCAGCGGGACTCCAAGCTCCTACAATGAGCAGTTCTTC
CDR3: CASSGTPSSYNEQFF

J: TRBJ2-5
length: 15
size: few
V: TRBV7-9
D: TRBD1
DNA: TGTGCCAGCAGCTTAAGTCTCAGGGGGACGGAGACCCAGTACTTC
CDR3: CASSLSLRGTETQYF

J: TRBJ2-7
length: 18
size: -
V: TRBV12-3/TRBV12-4
D: TRBD2
DNA: TGTGCCAGCAGTTTAACCGGGAGGGCCCGGGCAAACTCCTACGAGCAGTACTTC
CDR3: CASSLTGRARANSYEQYF

J: TRBJ2-7
length: 17
size: -
V: TRBV12-3/TRBV12-4
D: TRBD2
DNA: TGTGCCAGCAGTTTATCTGGGGGAGGGTACTTCTCCTACGAGCAGTACTTC
CDR3: CASSLSGGGYFSYEQYF

J: TRBJ2-7
length: 13
size: many
V: TRBV18
D: -
DNA: TGTGCCAGCTCTCCCCCCTTGTCCTACGAGCAGTACTTC
CDR3: CASSPPLSYEQYF

J: TRBJ2-2
length: 14
size: -
V: TRBV5-1
D: TRBD2
DNA: TGCGCCAGCGCGGAGTCGGGAGGAACCGGGGAGCTGTTTTTT
CDR3: CASAESGGTGELFF

J: TRBJ2-3
length: 13
size: -
V: TRBV5-4
D: TRBD1
DNA: TGTGCCAGCAGCGGCCAGGGGGAAGATACGCAGTATTTT
CDR3: CASSGQGEDTQYF

J: TRBJ2-2
length: 17
size: -
V: TRBV4-2
D: -
DNA: TGTGCCAGCAGCCTGGATACGCGGACATTACGGACCGGGGAGCTGTTTTTT
CDR3: CASSLDTRTLRTGELFF

J: TRBJ1-6
length: 16
size: -
V: TRBV5-6
D: TRBD1
DNA: TGTGCCAGCAGCCTACCTTCGACAGGGATGGCTTCACCCCTCCACTTT
CDR3: CASSLPSTGMASPLHF

J: TRBJ2-5
length: 15
size: -
V: TRBV3-1
D: -
DNA: TGTGCCAGCTTATCAGGGGGGGGGCCCTGGGAGACCCAGTACTTC
CDR3: CASLSGGGPWETQYF